Following are 23 T cell receptor beta chains from one sample sequenced in a study of blood T cells in healthy people across ages. A J-beta primer mix and a sample-barcoded 5' primer were used in a second PCR of roughly 6 to 12 cycles. TCRdb fed the 5' RACE reads into MiXCR, producing one record per CDR3 protein. Here the sample spans some 1.4 million distinct CDR3 sequences, around two fifths being singletons. The sequencing input was blood. The receptors derive from a woman younger than 35 in good health.

This clonotype was recorded a few times. This chain uses TRBV29-1 with TRBJ2-1; 7 bases are a match to TRBD2. This CDR3 region has 15 residues. The germline V gene has CDR1 SQVTM and CDR2 ANQGSEA. V shed 3 bases, J shed 8 bases, and the junction held 13 bases outside the gene matches. CDR3 protein: CSVEAWTSITHEQFF. In nucleotides, the CDR3 is TGCAGCGTTGAGGCTTGGACTAGTATAACCCATGAGCAGTTCTTC.

The J gene is TRBJ2-1, the V gene TRBV4-1; maybe TRBD1 (5 bases). Trimming pared 3 bases from V and 8 bases from J, leaving 14 bases between. The length of the CDR3 is 14 residues. Germline values: CDR1 MGHRA, CDR2 YSYEKL. The DNA for the CDR3 is TGCGCCAGCAGCCACCAGGGCTGGGGCGATGAGCAGTTCTTC. Translated, it gives CASSHQGWGDEQFF.

Ten or more counts support this clonotype. V usage is TRBV5-1 and J usage is TRBJ1-1; D is ambiguous. Germline V gene lookup returns CDR1 SGHRS and CDR2 YFSETQ. V gave up 0 bases and J gave up 1 base, with 10 bases separating them. This CDR3 region has 15 residues. The CDR3 sequence: CASSLGGVSNTEAFF. The CDR3 DNA reads TGCGCCAGCAGCTTGGGCGGAGTTTCGAACACTGAAGCTTTCTTT. The variable domain in full, completed from reference TRBV5-1 and TRBJ1-1, reads KAGVTQTPRYLIKTRGQQVTLSCSPISGHRSVSWYQQTPGQGLQFLFEYFSETQRNKGNFPGRFSGRQFSNSRSEMNVSTLELGDSALYLCASSLGGVSNTEAFFGQGTRLTVV.

The chain uses TRBV20-1 and TRBJ2-5, with 9 bases matching TRBD1. CDR1 DFQATT and CDR2 SNEGSKA come from the germline V gene (reference sequence). This CDR3 is 13 amino acids long. The trim removed 4 bases at V and 11 bases at J, leaving 11 bases unmatched. CDR3 in amino acids: CSANGQGTNEQYF. CDR3 bases: TGCAGTGCTAATGGACAGGGGACTAATGAGCAGTACTTC.

The chain uses TRBV25-1 and TRBJ2-7, with TRBD2 matching over 7 bases. The CDR3 has 15 residues. The germline gives CDR1 MGHDK, CDR2 SYGVNS. The J segment lost 3 bases and the V segment lost 1 base, leaving 6 bases of the junction unmatched. The CDR3 DNA follows: TGTGCCAGCAGTGAATTGGGGGGGGGAATCTACGAGCAGTACTTC. Translation: CASSELGGGIYEQYF.

V is TRBV5-1 and J is TRBJ2-5; D is tentatively TRBD1 or TRBD2 (5 bases each). With the DNA end fitting TRBJ2-7 better, the J assignment may be wrong. The CDR3 loop spans 15 amino acids. Germline values: CDR1 SGHRS, CDR2 YFSETQ. CDR3 in amino acids: CASSLAGTEIYEQYF. The CDR3 DNA sequence: TGCGCCAGCAGCTTGGCGGGGACGGAAATCTACGAGCAGTACTTC.

The chain links TRBV2 to TRBJ1-2, with D possibly TRBD1 on 6 matching bases. Trimming shortened V by 0 bases and J by 3 bases, and 17 bases separated the two germline ends. CDR3 length: 17 amino acids. Germline CDR1 and CDR2: SNHLY and FYNNEI. The CDR3, as DNA: TGTGCCAGCAGTGAAGCGCAGTGGCAGGGGAAGGACTATGGCTACACCTTC. This translates into CASSEAQWQGKDYGYTF.

A few counts support this clonotype. The chain carries TRBV29-1 and TRBJ1-1; TRBD1 matches at 10 bases. V shed 6 bases, J shed 3 bases, and the junction held 13 bases outside the gene matches. Germline V gene lookup returns CDR1 SQVTM and CDR2 ANQGSEA. This CDR3 is built from 16 residues. CDR3 sequence: CSVGALGQGLDTEAFF. CDR3 nucleotide sequence: TGCAGCGTCGGGGCCCTGGGACAGGGGTTGGACACTGAAGCTTTCTTT.

The chain is built from TRBV10-3 and TRBJ1-3; D is perhaps TRBD1 (5 bases). The V gene's germline CDR1 is ENHRY and CDR2 SYGVKD. CDR3 length: 16 residues. V lost 6 bases and J lost 0, with 15 bases in between. The CDR3 reads CAISRVSGYSGNTIYF. CDR3 nucleotide sequence: TGTGCCATCAGCAGGGTTAGCGGGTACTCTGGAAACACCATATATTTT.

The gene calls are TRBV6-1 and TRBJ2-2; 12 nucleotides match TRBD2. Germline lookup yields CDR1 MNHNS and CDR2 SASEGT. The CDR3 has 17 residues. The V gene end was trimmed by 6 bases and the J gene end by 5 bases; junction bases not matched to a gene: 10. CDR3: CASSGTSGPSKTGELFF. DNA for the CDR3: TGTGCCAGCAGCGGGACTAGCGGGCCTTCAAAAACCGGGGAGCTGTTTTTT.

In its sample, this clonotype was seen once. A much larger clone is a single base away; this may be a read error. This chain uses TRBV7-9 with TRBJ2-3; D is possibly TRBD2 (6 bases). This CDR3 is built from 17 residues. With 1 base removed from V and 8 bases from J, the gap between germline ends came to 22 bases. Germline assignment: CDR1 SEHNR and CDR2 FQNEAQ (reference sequence). This CDR3 reads CASSLEAGPFVPGTQYF. The CDR3, as DNA: TGTGCCAGCAGCTTAGAGGCGGGACCATTCGTCCCAGGTACGCAGTATTTT.

V gene TRBV7-9 combines with J gene TRBJ1-1; 8 bases line up with TRBD1. This CDR3 is 14 amino acids long. Per germline, CDR1 SEHNR and CDR2 FQNEAQ (reference sequence). The trim removed 6 bases at V and 1 base at J, leaving 4 bases unmatched. The CDR3 sequence: CASRAGGWNTEAFF. CDR3 DNA: TGTGCCAGCAGGGCAGGGGGCTGGAACACTGAAGCTTTCTTT.

This clonotype was seen more than once but under ten times. J is TRBJ2-5 and V is TRBV30; no firm D call. Germline V gene sequence: CDR1 GTSNPN, CDR2 SVGIG (reference sequence). The V end was cut by 2 bases, the J end by 2 bases, with 12 bases between. The CDR3 totals 14 residues. Here the CDR3 reads CAWSPAVVQETQYF. The DNA for the CDR3 is TGTGCCTGGAGTCCGGCCGTGGTACAAGAGACCCAGTACTTC.

CDR3 coding DNA: TGCAGTGCTAAAGATCATAGCAATCAGCCCCAGCATTTT. It is translated as CSAKDHSNQPQHF. This rearrangement joins TRBV20-1 to TRBJ1-5, with D unresolved. CDR1 and CDR2 (germline): DFQATT, SNEGSKA (reference sequence). The CDR3 is made up of 13 amino acids. Trimming pared 4 bases from V and 0 bases from J, leaving 7 bases between.

The table lists this clonotype with a few counts. The chain uses TRBV5-1 and TRBJ1-2, with 7 nucleotides matching TRBD1. V lost 4 bases to trimming and J lost 5 bases; unmatched junction nucleotides: 8. CDR1 and CDR2 from the germline V gene are SGHRS and YFSETQ. This CDR3 is built from 14 residues. CDR3: CASSVQGQKYGYTF. Here the CDR3 DNA reads TGCGCCAGCAGCGTTCAGGGACAGAAGTATGGCTACACCTTC.

This chain uses TRBV20-1 with TRBJ1-5; 8 bases line up with TRBD1. The CDR3 contains 13 residues. Germline values: CDR1 DFQATT, CDR2 SNEGSKA (reference sequence). J gave up 6 bases and V 6 bases, and 7 bases lay outside the gene matches. For the CDR3, the DNA is TGCAGTGCGAGGGCAGGGGGCAGTCAGCCCCAGCATTTT. It is translated as CSARAGGSQPQHF.

The rearrangement uses TRBV20-1 and TRBJ1-6; D is uncertain. V lost 6 bases to trimming and J lost 10 bases, with 19 bases between them. Per germline, CDR1 DFQATT and CDR2 SNEGSKA (reference sequence). The CDR3 runs to 14 residues. CDR3 residues: CSAPPREASSPLHF. The CDR3 bases are TGCAGTGCCCCCCCCCGCGAGGCCTCCTCACCCCTCCACTTT.

The CDR3 protein is CASSELQGGKNTIYF. DNA of the CDR3: TGTGCCAGCAGTGAGCTCCAGGGAGGGAAGAACACCATATATTTT. This chain uses TRBV25-1 with TRBJ1-3; D might be TRBD1 (5 bases). V gave up 3 bases and J gave up 7 bases, with 16 bases separating them. The CDR3 consists of 15 residues. The germline V gene encodes CDR1 MGHDK and CDR2 SYGVNS. The entire variable domain, with the rest obtained from reference TRBV25-1 and TRBJ1-3, is as follows: EADIYQTPRYLVIGTGKKITLECSQTMGHDKMYWYQQDPGMELHLIHYSYGVNSTEKGDLSSESTVSRIRTEHFPLTLESARPSHTSQYLCASSELQGGKNTIYFGEGSWLTVV.

This chain uses TRBV4-2 with TRBJ2-5; D not certain. Trimming left V 2 bases short and J 5 bases short, with 15 bases between. Per germline, CDR1 LGHNA and CDR2 YNFKEQ. The CDR3 sequence is 15 residues long. CDR3 DNA: TGTGCCAGCAGCCAACCCGACTCGCGCGAGGAGACCCAGTACTTC. This codes for CASSQPDSREETQYF.

This clonotype was seen a handful of times. V is TRBV2 and J is TRBJ2-1, with 9 nucleotides matching TRBD2. Germline V gene sequence: CDR1 SNHLY, CDR2 FYNNEI. The CDR3 extends over 18 amino acids. J lost 2 bases, V lost 6 bases, and 14 bases had no gene match. The CDR3 reads CASSPDAGGVRPYNEQFF. DNA of the CDR3: TGTGCCAGCAGCCCCGACGCGGGAGGGGTCCGCCCCTACAATGAGCAGTTCTTC.

This clonotype was observed a handful of times. The chain links TRBV28 to TRBJ2-1; D gene uncertain. V was shortened by 3 bases and J by 4 bases, with 7 bases between the two germline ends. Germline assignment: CDR1 MDHEN and CDR2 SYDVKM. This CDR3 has 13 residues. This CDR3 reads CASSFYGYNEQFF. CDR3 in DNA: TGTGCCAGCAGTTTTTACGGATACAATGAGCAGTTCTTC. Based on the CDR3 plus reference TRBV28 and TRBJ2-1, the full variable domain is DVKVTQSSRYLVKRTGEKVFLECVQDMDHENMFWYRQDPGLGLRLIYFSYDVKMKEKGDIPEGYSVSREKKERFSLILESASTNQTSMYLCASSFYGYNEQFFGPGTRLTVL.

The V call is TRBV2, the J call TRBJ2-1; TRBD2 agrees at 16 bases. The CDR3 totals 18 residues. The V gene end was trimmed by 9 bases and the J gene end by 1 base; junction bases not matched to a gene: 9. CDR1 and CDR2 from the germline V gene are SNHLY and FYNNEI. As DNA, the CDR3 is TGTGCCAGGGAATCCGGGACTAGCGGGAGGGGGTCCTACAATGAGCAGTTCTTC. Translated: CARESGTSGRGSYNEQFF.

To note about this clonotype: A read error may account for a junction end that differs from germline. The gene calls are TRBV11-2 and TRBJ1-5; D unresolved. The CDR3 sequence is 15 residues long. The germline V gene has CDR1 SGHAT and CDR2 FQNNGV. The CDR3 protein is CASSPGRSSHQPRHF. Here the CDR3 DNA reads TGTGCCAGCAGCCCAGGACGGAGTTCGCATCAGCCCCGGCATTTT.